This T cell receptor (beta chain) was documented in a study of cytomegalovirus exposure and HLA in healthy donors. Study-level points and caveats: Later analysis revealed greater clonal expansion in HLA-associated TCR beta chains than in equally common others.

In regard to this clone: Its cognate antigen is unknown. Within the sample, other DNA sequences also encode this same CDR3.

Primers: 60 Vbeta forward and 13 Jbeta reverse. Using immunoSEQ multiplex PCR, the repertoire was profiled, and TCRdb retains in-frame clones only, with some absent. The table lists around 140,000 clones, about 80% of them singletons. Sequencing used PBMCs. The sequence was obtained from a female donor in good health and CMV-seronegative.

The CDR3 protein is CASSITGGNQPQHF. The CDR3 DNA reads as TGTGCCAGTAGTATTACCGGGGGCAATCAGCCCCAGCATTTT. The V call is TRBV19, the J call TRBJ1-5, with unresolved D. The CDR3 consists of 14 residues. The V gene's germline CDR1 is LNHDA and CDR2 SQIVND (reference sequence). The V gene lost 3 bases and the J gene lost 2 bases, with 8 bases spanning the gap.